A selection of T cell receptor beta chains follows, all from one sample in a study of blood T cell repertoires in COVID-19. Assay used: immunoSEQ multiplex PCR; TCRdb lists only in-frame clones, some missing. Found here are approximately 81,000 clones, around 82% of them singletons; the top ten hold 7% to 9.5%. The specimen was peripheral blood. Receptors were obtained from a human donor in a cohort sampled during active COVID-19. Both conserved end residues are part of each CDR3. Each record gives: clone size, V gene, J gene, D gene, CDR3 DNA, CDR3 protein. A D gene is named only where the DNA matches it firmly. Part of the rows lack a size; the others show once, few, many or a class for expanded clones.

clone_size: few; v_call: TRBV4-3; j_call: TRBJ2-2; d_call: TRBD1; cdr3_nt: TGCGCCAGCAGCCGAGGACAGGCGACCGGGGAGCTGTTTTTT; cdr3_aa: CASSRGQATGELFF
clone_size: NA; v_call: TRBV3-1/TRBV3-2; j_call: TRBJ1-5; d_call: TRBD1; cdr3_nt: TGTGCCAGCAGCCAAGGAGGCAGGGGGCGGTTTGTGAGCAATCAGCCCCAGCATTTT; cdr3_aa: CASSQGGRGRFVSNQPQHF
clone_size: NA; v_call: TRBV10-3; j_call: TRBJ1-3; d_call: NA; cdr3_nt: TGTGCCATCAGTGAGTCGACTCGGAGGGCCTCTGGAAACACCATATATTTT; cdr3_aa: CAISESTRRASGNTIYF
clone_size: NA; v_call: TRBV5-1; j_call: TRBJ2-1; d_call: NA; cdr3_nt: TGCGCCAGCAGCCAGCAGGGTTATGAGCAGTTCTTC; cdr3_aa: CASSQQGYEQFF
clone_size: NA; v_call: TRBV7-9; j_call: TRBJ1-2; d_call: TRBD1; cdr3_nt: TGTGCCAGCAGCGTCGGGACAGGGATGGCCGGAGGCTACACCTTC; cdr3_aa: CASSVGTGMAGGYTF
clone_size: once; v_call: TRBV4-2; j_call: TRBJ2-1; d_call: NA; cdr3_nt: TGTGCCAGCAGCCAAGAGCTAGCATTTGAGCAGTTCTTC; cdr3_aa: CASSQELAFEQFF
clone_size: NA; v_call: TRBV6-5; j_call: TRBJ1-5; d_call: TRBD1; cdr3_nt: TGTGCCAGCAGGTCCGGGACAGGGGATCGTCAGCCCCAGCATTTT; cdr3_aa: CASRSGTGDRQPQHF
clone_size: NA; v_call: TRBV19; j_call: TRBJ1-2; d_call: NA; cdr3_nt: TGTGCCAGTAGTCCTCAACTCTATGGCTACACCTTC; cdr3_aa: CASSPQLYGYTF
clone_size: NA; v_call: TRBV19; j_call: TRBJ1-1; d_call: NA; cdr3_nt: TGTGCCAGTAGTACCCCCGGGTCGAACACTGAAGCTTTCTTT; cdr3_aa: CASSTPGSNTEAFF
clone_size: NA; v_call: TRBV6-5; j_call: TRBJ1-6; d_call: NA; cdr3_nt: TGTGCCAGCGGGGAGTTGGGCCAAGGGAATTCACCCCTCCACTTT; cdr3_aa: CASGELGQGNSPLHF
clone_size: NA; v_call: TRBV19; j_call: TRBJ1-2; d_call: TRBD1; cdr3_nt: TGTGCCAGTGGGACAGCCCGTCCGCCCGGCTACACCTTC; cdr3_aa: CASGTARPPGYTF
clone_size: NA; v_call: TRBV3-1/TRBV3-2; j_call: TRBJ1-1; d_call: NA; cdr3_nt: TGTGCCAGCAGCCCGGGGGGCGGCGTGAACACTGAAGCTTTCTTT; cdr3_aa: CASSPGGGVNTEAFF
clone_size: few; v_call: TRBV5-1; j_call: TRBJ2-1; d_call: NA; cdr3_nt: TGCGCCAGCAGCTTTGACTTTAGCTCCTACAATGAGCAGTTCTTC; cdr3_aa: CASSFDFSSYNEQFF
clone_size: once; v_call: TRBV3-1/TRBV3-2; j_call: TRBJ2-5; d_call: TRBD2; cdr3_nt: TGTGCCAGCAGCCAACCTCGGACTAGATCGGCCGGGGCTCAAGAGACCCAGTACTTC; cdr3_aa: CASSQPRTRSAGAQETQYF
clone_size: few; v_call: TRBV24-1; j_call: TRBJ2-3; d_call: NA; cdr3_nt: TGTGCCACCAGTAGGGGGGGGTCGGATACGCAGTATTTT; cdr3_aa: CATSRGGSDTQYF
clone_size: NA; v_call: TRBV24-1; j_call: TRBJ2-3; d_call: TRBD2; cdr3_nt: TGTGCCACCAGTGACACCAGGGACTATGCGGGCACAGATACGCAGTATTTT; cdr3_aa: CATSDTRDYAGTDTQYF
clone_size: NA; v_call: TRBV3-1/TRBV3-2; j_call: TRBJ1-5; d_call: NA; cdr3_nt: TGTGCCAGCAGCTCGAGTGGGGGGAGGAATCAGCCCCAGCATTTT; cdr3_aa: CASSSSGGRNQPQHF
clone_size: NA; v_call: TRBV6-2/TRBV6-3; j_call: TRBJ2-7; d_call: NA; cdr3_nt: TGTGCCAGCAGCCCGGTAACAGGGCCTATTTACGAGCAGTACTTC; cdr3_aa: CASSPVTGPIYEQYF
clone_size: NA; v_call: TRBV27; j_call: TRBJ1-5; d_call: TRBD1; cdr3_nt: TGTGCCAGCAGTGATCAGGGGGGTCGGGGCAATCAGCCCCAGCATTTT; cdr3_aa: CASSDQGGRGNQPQHF
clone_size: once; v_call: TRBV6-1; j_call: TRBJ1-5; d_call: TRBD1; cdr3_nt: TGTGCCAGCAGTGAGGGGGACAGGGAGAGGCAGCCCCAGCATTTT; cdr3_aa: CASSEGDRERQPQHF
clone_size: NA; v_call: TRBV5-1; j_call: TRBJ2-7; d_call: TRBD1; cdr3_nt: TGCGCCAGCAGCTTGGGTGACAGGGCCTACGAGCAGTACTTC; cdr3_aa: CASSLGDRAYEQYF
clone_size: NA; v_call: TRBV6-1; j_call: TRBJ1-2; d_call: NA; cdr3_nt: TGTGCCAGCAGTGAGAGGCTAGCTACCTCTAACTATGGCTACACCTTC; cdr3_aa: CASSERLATSNYGYTF
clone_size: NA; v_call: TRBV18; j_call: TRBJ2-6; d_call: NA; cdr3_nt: TGTGCCAGCTCACTAACCGGGTCGACTGGGGCCAACGTCCTGACTTTC; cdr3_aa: CASSLTGSTGANVLTF